This T cell receptor beta chain was documented in a study of shared clonotypes between healthy human individuals. Study-wide points: The naive CD4 repertoires of several donors were compared, and approximately 4.5% of clonotypes were shared. It was the non-shared clonotypes that had lower generation probabilities than clonotypes shared by all four donors. Generally, naive subsets came out with larger estimated richness than memory subsets.

CD45RO-negative, CCR7-positively selected cells formed the naive CD8 fraction, excluding terminally differentiated effector memory CD45RA+ cells. Donors comprised only Caucasian adults living in Nashville, Tennessee. Notes on this clone: Its matching antigen is unknown.

Measured with immunoSEQ multiplex PCR; TCRdb has only the in-frame clones, and not every one. The table shows 1.5 million to 2.5 million clones, with just under 95% occurring only once. This TCR derives from a man younger than 35 in good health. The sequenced sample consisted of naive CD8+ T cells sorted from blood.

The CDR3, as DNA: TGTGCCAGCAGTCGCACGACAGGGAGATACCAAGAGACCCAGTACTTC. Translation gives CASSRTTGRYQETQYF. The rearrangement joins TRBV6-6 to TRBJ2-5; 7 positions agree with TRBD1. Unmatched junction bases numbered 9, after V lost 5 bases and J lost 0 bases. This CDR3 has 16 residues. The V gene's germline CDR1 is MNHNY and CDR2 SVGAGI (reference sequence).